This entry lists 5 T cell receptor beta chains sequenced from one sample in a study of blood T cell repertoires in COVID-19. Sequencing used immunoSEQ multiplex PCR; TCRdb keeps in-frame clones, though not all of them. The sample lists some 300,000 clones, approximately 89% occurring once. The sequenced sample was peripheral blood. These receptors were taken from a woman between 25 and 40 years old who had recovered from COVID-19.

This chain connects TRBV18 to TRBJ1-1, with 7 bases lining up with TRBD1. Losses at the gene ends were 2 bases for V and 1 base for J; bases not matched to a gene: 7. The CDR3 is 16 amino acids. In germline, CDR1 is KGHSH, CDR2 LQKENI. CDR3 in DNA: TGTGCCAGCTCACCAGGACAGGCTTCGCGGAACACTGAAGCTTTCTTT. It yields the protein CASSPGQASRNTEAFF.

The chain couples TRBV5-1 to TRBJ2-1, with TRBD2 matching 10 bases. The V segment lost 3 bases and the J segment 5 bases; nucleotides outside the gene matches: 5. Germline loops: CDR1 SGHRS, CDR2 YFSETQ. There are 15 residues in the CDR3. The CDR3 here is CASSYSGLANNEQFF. The CDR3 DNA is TGCGCCAGCAGCTACTCGGGACTAGCGAACAATGAGCAGTTCTTC. The full variable domain, its missing parts supplied by reference TRBV5-1 and TRBJ2-1, is KAGVTQTPRYLIKTRGQQVTLSCSPISGHRSVSWYQQTPGQGLQFLFEYFSETQRNKGNFPGRFSGRQFSNSRSEMNVSTLELGDSALYLCASSYSGLANNEQFFGPGTRLTVL.

The V gene is TRBV9, the J gene TRBJ1-4; D gene uncertain. The CDR3 extends over 16 amino acids. Trimming took 0 bases from V and 5 from J, leaving 14 bases between them. CDR1 SGDLS and CDR2 YYNGEE come from the germline V gene. The CDR3 here is CASSVGLAVVNEKLFF. The CDR3 bases are TGTGCCAGCAGCGTAGGCCTGGCGGTCGTAAATGAAAAACTGTTTTTT.

The V gene is TRBV7-2, the J gene TRBJ2-1; 9 bases fit TRBD2. With 1 base clipped from V and 5 bases from J, the junction kept 6 bases outside the gene matches. Germline loops: CDR1 SGHTA, CDR2 FQGNSA. The CDR3 totals 16 residues. CDR3 nucleotide sequence: TGTGCCAGCAGCTTAGACAGCGGGGGGTTCAACAATGAGCAGTTCTTC. This codes for CASSLDSGGFNNEQFF.

This chain connects TRBV9 to TRBJ2-3, with D perhaps matching TRBD1 (5 bases). The CDR3 runs 13 residues. CDR1 SGDLS and CDR2 YYNGEE come from the germline V gene. The V end was cut by 3 bases, the J end by 6 bases, with 11 bases between. The CDR3 nucleotides read TGTGCCAGCAGCGCATCAGGGCCCGATACGCAGTATTTT. Protein sequence: CASSASGPDTQYF. Using reference TRBV9 and TRBJ2-3 for the parts outside the CDR3, the full variable domain is DSGVTQTPKHLITATGQRVTLRCSPRSGDLSVYWYQQSLDQGLQFLIQYYNGEERAKGNILERFSAQQFPDLHSELNLSSLELGDSALYFCASSASGPDTQYFGPGTRLTVL.